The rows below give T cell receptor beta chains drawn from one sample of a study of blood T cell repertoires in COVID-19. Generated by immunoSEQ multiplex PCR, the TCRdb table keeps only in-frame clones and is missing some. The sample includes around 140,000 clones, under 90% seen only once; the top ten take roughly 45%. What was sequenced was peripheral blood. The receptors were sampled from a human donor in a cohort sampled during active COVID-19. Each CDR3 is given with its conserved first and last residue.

CDR3 protein: CASSQVGRQRTGDGYTF
V gene: TRBV4-1
J gene: TRBJ1-2

CDR3 protein: CASRQASNQPQHF
V gene: TRBV6-5
J gene: TRBJ1-5

CDR3 protein: CASSQGTGKTEAFF
V gene: TRBV3-1/TRBV3-2
J gene: TRBJ1-1

CDR3 protein: CASSLGVQPGTEAFF
V gene: TRBV7-2
J gene: TRBJ1-1

CDR3 protein: CASSLADRSSYNEQFF
V gene: TRBV5-1
J gene: TRBJ2-1

CDR3 protein: CASSQSGQGEQPQHF
V gene: TRBV16
J gene: TRBJ1-5

CDR3 protein: CASSFWDSPYGYTF
V gene: TRBV5-1
J gene: TRBJ1-2

CDR3 protein: CASMDQVGPALRGYTF
V gene: TRBV2
J gene: TRBJ1-2

CDR3 protein: CASSTRGTGGNSPLHF
V gene: TRBV19
J gene: TRBJ1-6

CDR3 protein: CASSEGGETQYF
V gene: TRBV9
J gene: TRBJ2-5

CDR3 protein: CASSLAGTGNSPLHF
V gene: TRBV5-6
J gene: TRBJ1-6

CDR3 protein: CASSVSGRDNEQFF
V gene: TRBV2
J gene: TRBJ2-1

CDR3 protein: CASRFSNYGYTF
V gene: TRBV23-1
J gene: TRBJ1-2

CDR3 protein: CASSLTRGGEQFF
V gene: TRBV4-3
J gene: TRBJ2-1

CDR3 protein: CATPRVSPNYGYTF
V gene: TRBV10-3
J gene: TRBJ1-2

CDR3 protein: CASSSSTFNYGYTF
V gene: TRBV27
J gene: TRBJ1-2

CDR3 protein: CASNYRGTEAFF
V gene: TRBV28
J gene: TRBJ1-1

CDR3 protein: CASRGLGAYGYTF
V gene: TRBV6-5
J gene: TRBJ1-2

CDR3 protein: CASREGYSGNTIYF
V gene: TRBV6-5
J gene: TRBJ1-3

CDR3 protein: CASSLRREETEAFF
V gene: TRBV6-5
J gene: TRBJ1-1

CDR3 protein: CASSQKGRGLWETEAFF
V gene: TRBV5-1
J gene: TRBJ1-1

CDR3 protein: CASRQGYTEAFF
V gene: TRBV28
J gene: TRBJ1-1

CDR3 protein: CASRLAGGPYNEQFF
V gene: TRBV6-5
J gene: TRBJ2-1

CDR3 protein: CASSTLGREDTDTQYF
V gene: TRBV3-1/TRBV3-2
J gene: TRBJ2-3

CDR3 protein: CASSKGAGGSYNEQFF
V gene: TRBV9
J gene: TRBJ2-1

CDR3 protein: CASSLIRGWNYGYTF
V gene: TRBV11-2
J gene: TRBJ1-2

CDR3 protein: CASSLGLASDTQYF
V gene: TRBV7-2
J gene: TRBJ2-3

CDR3 protein: CASRPDGGQKLFF
V gene: TRBV11-2
J gene: TRBJ1-4

CDR3 protein: CASSYSGGPTLGYEKLFF
V gene: TRBV3-1/TRBV3-2
J gene: TRBJ1-4

CDR3 protein: CASSSGQLNTEAFF
V gene: TRBV5-1
J gene: TRBJ1-1

CDR3 protein: CASSQTGQGNEKLFF
V gene: TRBV27
J gene: TRBJ1-4

CDR3 protein: CASSLGTGYGYTF
V gene: TRBV11-2
J gene: TRBJ1-2

CDR3 protein: CASSPGTSGMGETQYF
V gene: TRBV11-2
J gene: TRBJ2-5

CDR3 protein: CASRPQGRSVVNTQYF
V gene: TRBV27
J gene: TRBJ2-3

CDR3 protein: CASSYQQGKQNSPLHF
V gene: TRBV6-2/TRBV6-3
J gene: TRBJ1-6

CDR3 protein: CASSMLAGISDTQYF
V gene: TRBV19
J gene: TRBJ2-3

CDR3 protein: CATSRDQGQGGQKAFF
V gene: TRBV15
J gene: TRBJ1-1

CDR3 protein: CASSTRQGRDTEAFF
V gene: TRBV6-5
J gene: TRBJ1-1

CDR3 protein: CASSSSAGRYTEAFF
V gene: TRBV18
J gene: TRBJ1-1

CDR3 protein: CASSFADRKNSPLHF
V gene: TRBV6-2/TRBV6-3
J gene: TRBJ1-6

CDR3 protein: CASSLMGLAGGTSEQFF
V gene: TRBV7-2
J gene: TRBJ2-1

CDR3 protein: CASSPRGFYGYTF
V gene: TRBV25-1
J gene: TRBJ1-2

CDR3 protein: CASSSGVRVSHDEQFF
V gene: TRBV5-1
J gene: TRBJ2-1

CDR3 protein: CASSSVKDRPYGYTF
V gene: TRBV27
J gene: TRBJ1-2

CDR3 protein: CASSPPGTDLRRTGELFF
V gene: TRBV18
J gene: TRBJ2-2

CDR3 protein: CASSQDPSYGYTF
V gene: TRBV4-3
J gene: TRBJ1-2

CDR3 protein: CASSLGPRDRRAYGYTF
V gene: TRBV5-1
J gene: TRBJ1-2

CDR3 protein: CASSPSTDPNQPQHF
V gene: TRBV18
J gene: TRBJ1-5

CDR3 protein: CASSLAGGANEQFF
V gene: TRBV11-2
J gene: TRBJ2-1

CDR3 protein: CASSPRVDTDTQYF
V gene: TRBV18
J gene: TRBJ2-3

CDR3 protein: CASAGASQPQHF
V gene: TRBV6-6
J gene: TRBJ1-5

CDR3 protein: CASSPVSNSYNEQFF
V gene: TRBV7-9
J gene: TRBJ2-1

CDR3 protein: CASSLSAGMNGYTF
V gene: TRBV2
J gene: TRBJ1-2

CDR3 protein: CASSIRTRVFTDTQYF
V gene: TRBV5-4
J gene: TRBJ2-3

CDR3 protein: CATQGQGSDTQYF
V gene: TRBV27
J gene: TRBJ2-3